This TCR beta chain derives from a study of blood T cell repertoires in COVID-19 (dated by TCRdb to 2018 to 2020). In the study overall: Collaborator samples came from the United States, Italy and Spain and covered acute and convalescent phases of COVID-19. Where HLA class I and class II types were available, the types were taken from metadata supplied by the sample provider, not from assay-based typing. Subjects who had been exposed to COVID-19, were actively infected with it, or had recovered from it provided the deeply sampled blood TCRbeta repertoires that made up the dataset. The repertoires were released in a freely available public database intended as a resource for research on the immune response to SARS-CoV-2. Nearly every sample came with metadata listing a de-identified subject ID, COVID-19 status, age in years and sex. The material from the prospective study consisted of cDNA or gDNA derived from T cells, B-cell-depleted T cells, or PBMCs. Samples came from the ongoing ImmuneRACE study (first 160 participants) plus 1,254 subjects from 6 global collaborators.

The immunoSEQ Assay, a bias-controlled multiplex PCR, was used to amplify TCRbeta CDR3 regions from genomic DNA. Turning to the authors' computational methods: Nucleated cell counts per sample were estimated from amplification of reference gene primers within the assay. To quantify the absolute abundance of each unique TCRbeta CDR3 rearrangement, sequence reads were collapsed and filtered. For each sample, productive Simpson clonality was calculated by taking the square root of Simpson's diversity index across productive rearrangements. The immuneACCESS repertoire file appears here via TCRdb, limited to in-frame rearrangements. These files lack a portion of the clones; in checked studies, under half of the deficit traces to unresolved V genes, and the cause of the others is not known. V and J calls and clone size are those listed in that table; D and trimming were worked out from the DNA. The table for this sample lists roughly 250,000 clones; about 90% of them were counted only once. 2.6% of the sample is held by the ten biggest clonotypes.

As encoded in the germline V gene, CDR1 is MNHEY while CDR2 is SVGAGI. The junction shows trimming of 6 bases on V and 7 bases on J, plus 13 bases between the germline ends. The CDR3 runs 13 amino acids, cysteine and phenylalanine included. Only CDR3 DNA remains: 39 bases, in frame from the first base. In Seattle, one collaborating source enrolled patients while the infection was active and tracked those patients longitudinally over the course of disease. Collaborating institutions collected whole blood in K2EDTA tubes following their own protocols. For TCRbeta analysis, collaborator samples were shipped as frozen whole blood, as isolated PBMCs, or as DNA extracted from either sample type. As concerns this clone: The specificity of this receptor is unknown. No per-base quality is available; no much larger clone lies one base away.

The full study reports these points: The amount of clinical and demographic metadata varied by source and participant and was provided uncurated.

Sample: peripheral blood. The TCR was taken from a person aged 18-35 years with COVID-19, enrolled during active disease. The sequence is built from TRBV6-5 and TRBJ1-5; no D segment can be confidently identified. The CDR3 in this case is CASSLEGWQPQHF. The DNA sequence follows: TGTGCCAGCAGCCTGGAGGGATGGCAGCCCCAGCATTTT.